This TCR beta chain comes out of a study of PD-1 blockade in classical Hodgkin lymphoma. The time point here: cycle 4 day 1 (C4D1), after 5 to 7 weeks of nivolumab. Patients all relapsed after autologous stem cell transplantation, and there was variation in brentuximab vedotin exposure. This CDR3 is 13 amino acids long. V was cut by 3 bases and J by 4 bases, with 9 bases left in between. The germline gives CDR1 ENHRY, CDR2 SYGVKD. Libraries were prepared by immunoSEQ multiplex PCR; TCRdb keeps only in-frame clonotypes and omits some of them. The sample lists roughly 100,000 clones; approximately 89% were seen once.

The receptor was isolated from a human donor with classical Hodgkin lymphoma. Sample: peripheral blood mononuclear cells (PBMCs), taken before the fourth cycle of nivolumab. The rearrangement uses TRBV10-3 and TRBJ2-5; no definite D call. CDR3 amino acids: CAISDGLLETQYF. The CDR3 region has the DNA TGTGCCATCAGTGATGGGCTTCTAGAGACCCAGTACTTC.